Presented here are 13 T cell receptor beta chains from one specimen sequenced in a study of human T cells and chemical hapten exposure. Time point meaning: patch test 2, 6 weeks after DPC sensitization. Treatment meaning: therapeutic diphenylcyclopropenone sensitization with weekly scalp DPC. TCRdb ran MiXCR on the RACE reads and lists one entry per CDR3 protein. The sample contains about 380,000 distinct CDR3 sequences, around 6% of which appear only once. The sequences come from whole blood, collected in connection with sensitization to the hapten diphenylcyclopropenone (DPC). These receptors were taken from a woman between 18 and 29 years old with alopecia areata. Some clones in this sample may be carry-over from other donors' samples.

In its sample, this clonotype was seen many times. The chain combines TRBV5-6 with TRBJ2-3; 12 positions agree with TRBD2. V shed 4 bases, J shed 3 bases, and the junction held 6 bases outside the gene matches. This CDR3 region has 16 residues. CDR1 and CDR2 from the germline V gene are SGHDT and YYEEEE. The CDR3 bases are TGTGCCAGCAGCCCCAGACTAGCGGGGGCTACAGATACGCAGTATTTT. Its protein is CASSPRLAGATDTQYF.

The sample holds many counts of this clonotype. At one of its ends the junction is not consistent with the germline gene, which may arise from a read error. The chain is built from TRBV5-1 and TRBJ1-2; D not certain. CDR1 is SGHRS, CDR2 YFSETQ, per germline. The CDR3 loop spans 13 amino acids. CDR3 in amino acids: CASSLESNYGYTF. The CDR3 DNA follows: TGTGCCAGCAGCTTGGAGAGTAACTATGGCTACACCTTC.

This clonotype was counted a few times. The rearrangement links TRBV12-3 or TRBV12-4 to TRBJ2-5; 11 nucleotides match TRBD2. The junction had 10 bases not matched to a gene; V was cut back by 5 bases and J by 5 bases. This CDR3 is 16 amino acids long. CDR3 nucleotides: TGTGCCAGCAGTCCTCCGTATAGCGGGGGGGGTGAGACCCAGTACTTC. The encoded protein is CASSPPYSGGGETQYF.

V usage is TRBV11-2 and J usage is TRBJ1-4; unclear D gene. V lost 0 bases to trimming and J lost 4 bases, with 12 bases between them. Germline V lookup: CDR1 SGHAT, CDR2 FQNNGV. This CDR3 spans 16 amino acids. CDR3 region: CASSLESLVVNEKLFF. The CDR3 DNA is TGTGCCAGCAGCTTAGAATCTCTGGTAGTTAATGAAAAACTGTTTTTT.

This clonotype showed up many times. This rearrangement joins TRBV4-3 to TRBJ2-1, with unresolved D. Trimming stripped 0 bases from V and 0 bases from J, with 6 bases between. This CDR3 spans 15 amino acids. The germline V gene encodes CDR1 LGHNA and CDR2 YSLEER. The CDR3 spells CASSQDLSSYNEQFF. The CDR3 DNA follows: TGCGCCAGCAGCCAAGACCTGAGCTCCTACAATGAGCAGTTCTTC.

This sequence joins TRBV27 and TRBJ1-2, with 11 bases identical to TRBD1. From germline, CDR1 is MNHEY and CDR2 SMNVEV (reference sequence). The J segment lost 4 bases and the V segment lost 5 bases, leaving 9 bases of the junction unmatched. The CDR3 spans 16 residues. This chain's CDR3 is CASSAGTGGSIYGYTF. The DNA of the CDR3 is TGTGCCAGCAGTGCCGGGACAGGGGGTTCCATCTATGGCTACACCTTC.

This clonotype was recorded many times. This chain uses TRBV6-5 with TRBJ1-1; the D is unclear. This CDR3 contains 12 residues. Germline CDR1 and CDR2: MNHEY and SVGAGI. V was cut by 7 bases and J by 2 bases, with 8 bases left in between. The CDR3 spells CASKGENTEAFF. The CDR3 DNA is TGTGCCAGCAAGGGCGAAAACACTGAAGCTTTCTTT.

This clonotype has at least ten counts. The chain has TRBV18 and TRBJ1-1; D is uncertain. V shed 3 bases and J shed 8 bases, with 19 bases lying between them. Germline V gene lookup returns CDR1 KGHSH and CDR2 LQKENI. CDR3 length: 15 residues. The DNA of the CDR3 is TGTGCCAGCTCACCCAACCGCGACAAGATCCCCGAAGCTTTCTTT. Protein: CASSPNRDKIPEAFF.

This chain joins TRBV3-1 and TRBJ2-3, with TRBD2 matching 10 bases. Germline-derived CDR1 and CDR2 are LGHDT and YNNKEL (reference sequence). This CDR3 contains 16 residues. V lost 2 bases to trimming and J lost 6 bases; unmatched junction nucleotides: 8. The CDR3 nucleotides read TGTGCCAGCAGCCAAACCCCCAGCGGGGGGGCCGATACGCAGTATTTT. It is translated as CASSQTPSGGADTQYF.

This clonotype was detected many times. This sequence joins TRBV3-1 and TRBJ2-1; 8 bases fit TRBD1. CDR1 and CDR2 from the germline V gene are LGHDT and YNNKEL (reference sequence). The CDR3 is 15 amino acids. J gave up 9 bases and V 4 bases, and 11 bases lay outside the gene matches. The CDR3, as DNA: TGTGCCAGCAGCCCCAGACAGGGGATGGTGGGTGAGCAGTTCTTC. Translating gives CASSPRQGMVGEQFF.

There are a few counts of this clonotype. The chain is built from TRBV18 and TRBJ1-2, with D perhaps matching TRBD1 (5 bases). The CDR3 contains 13 residues. In germline, CDR1 is KGHSH, CDR2 LQKENI. Trimming shortened V by 0 bases and J by 4 bases, and 6 bases separated the two germline ends. The CDR3 DNA is TGTGCCAGCTCACCACCCGGGGCCTATGGCTACACCTTC. Its translation is CASSPPGAYGYTF.

This chain connects TRBV29-1 to TRBJ1-5, with 8 bases lining up with TRBD1. Germline V gene data show CDR1 as SQVTM and CDR2 as ANQGSEA. V gave up 4 bases and J gave up 2 bases; unmatched junction bases: 10. This CDR3 spans 16 amino acids. DNA for the CDR3: TGCAGCGTTGCCGGACAGGGTAGGACGGGCAATCAGCCCCAGCATTTT. Its translation: CSVAGQGRTGNQPQHF.

The table lists this clonotype with a few counts. The CDR3 protein is CSVEESVNTGELFF. CDR3 sequence (DNA): TGCAGCGTTGAAGAATCAGTGAACACCGGGGAGCTGTTTTTT. The chain couples TRBV29-1 to TRBJ2-2, with D hard to call. This CDR3 contains 14 residues. V was pared by 0 bases and J by 1 base, with 6 bases between. Germline lookup yields CDR1 SQVTM and CDR2 ANQGSEA.